What follows is one T cell receptor beta chain and its context. What it binds is not known. The sample comes from a study of OX40 agonist ivuxolimab in advanced cancers. For the study at large: Ivuxolimab was administered intravenously to patients at 0.01 to 10 mg/kg every 2 weeks.

Study-wide results and limits: Compared with others, partial responders at 0.1-3.0 mg/kg displayed clonal expansion among the lowest. With doses of 0.1 to 3.0 mg/kg, CD4+ and CD8+ blood T cells had undergone clonal expansion by week 6.

Some clones are missing from TCRdb's copy, which holds only in-frame ones; the method was immunoSEQ multiplex PCR. This table holds around 100,000 clones, around 87% found once. There are 16 residues in the CDR3. The germline CDR1 and CDR2 sequences are KGHSH and LQKENI. V lost 2 bases to trimming and J lost 4 bases; unmatched junction nucleotides: 7. The chain joins TRBV18 to TRBJ1-3; the match to TRBD1 covers 8 bases. Specimen: CD4+ or CD8+ T cells sorted from blood, collected in a trial of the OX40 agonist ivuxolimab. The receptor was derived from an adult with an advanced solid tumor such as melanoma, head and neck, liver or kidney cancer. CDR3 residues: CASSPGDRGGGNTIYF. The CDR3 DNA is TGTGCCAGCTCACCAGGAGACAGGGGTGGAGGAAACACCATATATTTT.